This T cell receptor (beta chain) was sequenced in a study of spatial heterogeneity in lung cancer. This CDR3 spans 12 amino acids. Looked up from germline, CDR1 is KGHSH and CDR2 is LQKENI. Trimming stripped 3 bases from V and 7 bases from J, with 10 bases between. The time point: sample taken at primary tumor resection. Donation came from about 72 patients with untreated early-stage non-small cell lung cancer. Researchers sequenced whole RNA taken from tumor, nontumor lung or frozen PBMC without sorting. TCRdb re-analysed the 5' RACE reads in MiXCR, keeping a single row per CDR3 protein. The table has over 10,000 distinct CDR3 sequences, more than 3% seen once. This clonotype was counted at least ten times. Its antigen is undetermined. General observations from the study: Expanded TCRs classified as ubiquitous or regional were counted, and these counts tracked ubiquitous and regional nonsynonymous mutations, respectively. Within tumors, counts of expanded alpha and beta TCRs tracked tumor mutation counts. Coverage of tumor T cells, an estimated figure, was approximately 7.7% for alpha and approximately 13% for beta chains.

Sequenced here: lung tumor tissue, sampled at surgery. The chain recombines TRBV18 with TRBJ2-7; the D is unclear. This clonotype originated in a male donor with early-stage non-small cell lung cancer. This CDR3 is CASSPGPAEQYF. For the CDR3, the DNA is TGTGCCAGCTCACCCGGACCCGCGGAGCAGTACTTC.